This TCR beta chain came from a study of somatic mutations in cytotoxic T cells in rheumatoid arthritis. About the study: Blood from the patient (about 33 ml EDTA) was drawn right after diagnosis, pretreatment. Findings and limits, study-wide: Measurement of CD8+ T-cell clonality revealed no significant difference between rheumatoid arthritis patients and age-matched healthy controls.

The study pulled out CD4+ and CD8+ cells with positive magnetic bead selection and then checked their purity by flow cytometry. From germline, CDR1 is MRHNA and CDR2 SNTAGT. V shed 6 bases, J shed 6 bases, and the junction held 12 bases outside the gene matches. The CDR3 sequence is 16 residues long. As for this clone: Its antigen is undetermined.

In the authors' workflow: The authors compared patient CD8+ clones larger than 1% against published virus-specific TCRB sequences. Only a few of these clones matched. TCRdb keeps only in-frame clones here, not all; method: immunoSEQ multiplex PCR. The V and J calls and clone size were taken over from that table, and D and trimming were inferred from the DNA. Of roughly 16,000 clones listed, about 74% are singletons. The sequence derives from an adult with rheumatoid arthritis. Sequences were obtained from CD8+ T cells sorted from blood. This sequence joins TRBV6-4 and TRBJ2-3; 10 bases align to TRBD2. CDR3 sequence (DNA): TGTGCCAGCAGCGTGAATAGCGGGGGGCCGCCGGATACGCAGTATTTT. Encoded protein: CASSVNSGGPPDTQYF.